The present entry profiles one TCR beta chain with its context. This sample was taken from a study of blood T cell repertoires in COVID-19. Study-wide background: Samples representing acute and convalescent COVID-19 were sourced from the United States, Italy and Spain.

Losses at the gene ends were 1 base for V and 4 bases for J; bases not matched to a gene: 9. CDR3 length equals 18 residues. Per the germline V gene, CDR1 is LGHNA and CDR2 is YNFKEQ. Methods used by the authors: Nucleated cell number was recorded as an estimate derived from reference gene primer amplification. Using immunoSEQ multiplex PCR, the repertoire was profiled, and TCRdb retains in-frame clones only, with some absent. V and J calls and clone size are copied from that table; D and trimming were computed from the DNA. This table holds about 220,000 clones, 70% to 90% found once. The receptor was derived from a man aged 50 to 59 who had recovered from COVID-19. V gene TRBV4-2 combines with J gene TRBJ2-1; TRBD2 matches at 11 bases. Sequences were obtained from peripheral blood. The CDR3 DNA is TGTGCCAGCAGCCAAGCCCTCTATACTAGCGGGAGTTACAATGAGCAGTTCTTC. Translating it yields CASSQALYTSGSYNEQFF.